A selection of T cell receptor delta chains follows, all from one sample in a study of γδ T cells in repeated Plasmodium falciparum infection. TCRdb reprocessed the multiplex PCR reads using CATT. The table lists some 100,000 delta-chain clones, about 1.5% of them singletons, with 9% in the top ten. Sequenced input: gamma-delta T cells from blood. The receptors shown here come from a pool of human donors (malaria-infected and uninfected, not separated). The CDR3 runs from the conserved cysteine through the conserved F or W. The D gene is left open where the match is weak. Clone sizes are shown as once, few or many counts, or a class when the clone is expanded.

d_call,j_call,v_call,clone_size,cdr3_aa,cdr3_nt
TRDD3,TRDJ1,TRDV1,many,CALGEVLRRGIFYRTIYTDKLIF,TGTGCTCTTGGGGAAGTCCTTCGTAGGGGGATATTCTATCGTACAATTTACACCGATAAACTCATCTTT
-,TRDJ1,TRDV1,many,CALGERHGGVLSYTDKLIF,TGTGCTCTTGGGGAACGTCATGGGGGGGTACTGTCTTACACCGATAAACTCATCTTT
-,TRDJ1,TRDV3,many,CAFISRHKLIF,TGTGCCTTTATATCGAGGCATAAACTCATCTTT
TRDD3,TRDJ1,TRDV1,few,CALGERTGGQYTDKLIF,TGTGCTCTTGGGGAACGGACTGGGGGCCAGTACACCGATAAACTCATCTTT
TRDD2,TRDJ1,TRDV1,many,CALGEPFLTIPTLGDKLIF,TGTGCTCTTGGGGAGCCTTTTTTGACTATTCCTACTCTAGGAGATAAACTCATCTTT
TRDD3,TRDJ1,TRDV1,many,CALGEPWGPILGDLSSLPYTDKLIF,TGTGCTCTTGGGGAACCCTGGGGTCCGATACTGGGGGATCTTTCTTCACTCCCGTACACCGATAAACTCATCTTT
TRDD3,TRDJ1,TRDV1,many,CALGADPSRVLGDTHTDKLIF,TGTGCTCTTGGGGCCGACCCTTCCCGTGTACTGGGGGATACCCACACCGATAAACTCATCTTT
TRDD3,TRDJ1,TRDV1,many,CALGKAPDSILWRGMKADKLIF,TGTGCTCTTGGGAAAGCCCCTGATTCCATATTGTGGAGGGGGATGAAGGCCGATAAACTCATCTTT
-,TRDJ1,TRDV1,few,CALGGPPELIF,TGTGCTCTTGGGGGGCCGCCTGAACTCATCTTC
-,TRDJ1,TRDV1,many,CALGELGGTYTDKLIF,TGTGCTCTTGGGGAACTAGGGGGGACGTACACCGATAAACTCATCTTT
TRDD3,TRDJ1,TRDV1,many,CALGEYRTNWGTRLYTDKLIF,TGTGCTCTTGGGGAATATAGAACGAACTGGGGGACGCGACTCTACACCGATAAACTCATCTTT
-,TRDJ1,TRDV1,many,CALGQLTLRGLPTPYWGKYTDKLIF,TGTGCTCTTGGACAACTTACCCTTAGAGGCCTTCCTACCCCGTACTGGGGGAAGTACACCGATAAACTCATCTTT
TRDD3,TRDJ1,TRDV1,many,CALGEYRPNYGGYEGFDKLIF,TGTGCTCTTGGGGAATACCGTCCGAACTATGGGGGATACGAGGGGTTCGATAAACTCATCTTT
TRDD3,TRDJ1,TRDV3,medium-sized,CAFSWGILLLDKLIF,TGTGCCTTTAGTTGGGGGATACTACTACTCGATAAACTCATCTTT
-,TRDJ1,TRDV1,many,CALGELLFAYVVPQYTDKLIF,TGTGCTCTTGGGGAACTACTATTCGCCTACGTTGTTCCGCAGTACACCGATAAACTCATCTTT
-,TRDJ3,TRDV1,many,CALGELWGYSRAWDTRQMFF,TGTGCTCTTGGGGAACTATGGGGCTATTCTCGAGCTTGGGACACCCGACAGATGTTTTTC
-,TRDJ2,TRDV1,medium-sized,CALCGLPSTGGTPLTAQLFF,TGTGCTCTTTGTGGCCTTCCTAGTACTGGGGGAACTCCTTTGACAGCACAACTCTTCTTT
TRDD3,TRDJ1,TRDV1,medium-sized,CALGEQPCTGGYADVLYTDKLIF,TGTGCTCTTGGGGAACAGCCTTGTACTGGGGGATACGCTGATGTGCTGTACACCGATAAACTCATCTTT
TRDD2,TRDJ1,TRDV1,many,CALGERGLPTPLGTNTDKLIF,TGTGCTCTTGGGGAACGAGGCCTTCCTACCCCACTGGGGACCAACACCGATAAACTCATCTTT
TRDD3,TRDJ1,TRDV1,many,CALGMVVPTNQLVSVLGDVNTDKLIF,TGTGCTCTTGGTATGGTGGTTCCTACTAACCAATTAGTTTCCGTACTGGGGGATGTAAACACCGATAAACTCATCTTT
-,TRDJ1,TRDV1,many,CALLLKPCPWVGADKLIF,TGTGCTCTTCTCTTGAAACCCTGCCCCTGGGTTGGGGCCGATAAACTCATCTTT
-,TRDJ1,TRDV1,many,CALGECVGTVTDKLIF,TGTGCTCTTGGGGAGTGTGTAGGGACCGTCACCGATAAACTCATCTTT
-,TRDJ1,TRDV1,many,CALGELPRAGVSYTDKLIF,TGTGCTCTTGGGGAACTTCCTAGGGCGGGGGTCTCGTACACCGATAAACTCATCTTT
-,TRDJ3,TRDV1,many,CALGENLRGFLRYWGSSWDTRQMFF,TGTGCTCTTGGGGAAAACCTACGGGGCTTCCTACGTTACTGGGGGAGCTCCTGGGACACCCGACAGATGTTTTTC
-,TRDJ2,TRDV1,many,CALGPLPTLYLLLGEHFLTAQLFF,TGTGCTCTTGGGCCCCTTCCTACCTTATATTTACTACTGGGGGAGCATTTTTTGACAGCACAACTCTTCTTT
-,TRDJ2,TRDV1,few,CALGSETGRRPLTAQLFF,TGTGCTCTTGGGTCAGAGACTGGGCGACGTCCCTTGACAGCACAACTCTTCTTT
-,TRDJ1,TRDV1,many,CALGELGIEYTDKLIF,TGTGCTCTTGGGGAACTAGGGATTGAGTACACGGATAAACTCATCTTT
TRDD3,TRDJ1,TRDV1,many,CALGERPFLGGYAGGYTDKLIF,TGTGCTCTTGGGGAACGCCCTTTCCTGGGGGGATACGCGGGGGGGTACACCGATAAACTCATCTTT
TRDD3,TRDJ1,TRDV1,many,CALGECSGGVLGILYTDKLIF,TGTGCTCTTGGGGAATGTTCAGGGGGTGTACTGGGGATTCTCTACACCGATAAACTCATCTTT
TRDD3,TRDJ3,TRDV2,many,CACDIKYWGIRLRSWDTRQMFF,TGTGCCTGTGACATAAAGTACTGGGGGATACGACTCCGGTCCTGGGACACCCGACAGATGTTTTTC